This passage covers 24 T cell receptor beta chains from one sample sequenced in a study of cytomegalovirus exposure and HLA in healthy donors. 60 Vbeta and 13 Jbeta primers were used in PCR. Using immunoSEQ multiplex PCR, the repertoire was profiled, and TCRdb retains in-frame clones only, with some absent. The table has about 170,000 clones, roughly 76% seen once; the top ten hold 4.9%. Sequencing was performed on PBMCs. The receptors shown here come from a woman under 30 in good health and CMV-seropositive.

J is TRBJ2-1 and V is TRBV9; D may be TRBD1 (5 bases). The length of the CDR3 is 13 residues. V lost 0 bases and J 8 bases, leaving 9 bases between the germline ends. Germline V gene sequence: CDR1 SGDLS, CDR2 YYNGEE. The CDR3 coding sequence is TGTGCCAGCAGCGTAGCAGGGATCGATGAGCAGTTCTTC. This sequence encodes CASSVAGIDEQFF.

The DNA of the CDR3 is TGCGCCAGCAGCCAGCATGGTGAGGTAACGGGTGGCTACACCTTC. Translating it yields CASSQHGEVTGGYTF. The chain has TRBV4-3 and TRBJ1-2; D uncertain. With 3 bases removed from V and 7 bases from J, the gap between germline ends came to 18 bases. CDR1 is LGHNA, CDR2 YSLEER, per germline. The CDR3 runs to 15 residues.

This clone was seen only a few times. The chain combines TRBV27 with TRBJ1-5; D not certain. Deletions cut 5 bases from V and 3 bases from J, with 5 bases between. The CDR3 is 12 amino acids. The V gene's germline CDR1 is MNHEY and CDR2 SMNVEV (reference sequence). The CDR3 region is CASSQINQPQHF. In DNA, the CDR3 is TGTGCCAGCAGTCAAATCAATCAGCCCCAGCATTTT.

In nucleotides, the CDR3 is TGTGCCAGCAGCTTAGATGCGGGGGAGGTAGATACGCAGTATTTT. This encodes CASSLDAGEVDTQYF. The chain joins TRBV11-2 to TRBJ2-3; TRBD2 agrees at 7 bases. Germline V lookup: CDR1 SGHAT, CDR2 FQNNGV. CDR3 length: 15 residues. V lost 0 bases, J lost 5 bases, and 5 bases stayed unmatched.

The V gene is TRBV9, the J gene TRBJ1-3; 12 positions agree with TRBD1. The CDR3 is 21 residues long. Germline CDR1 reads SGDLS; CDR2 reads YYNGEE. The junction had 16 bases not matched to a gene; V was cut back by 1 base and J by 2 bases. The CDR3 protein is CASSVPWPGTGGPKPGNTIYF. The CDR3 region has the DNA TGTGCCAGCAGCGTACCGTGGCCCGGGACAGGGGGCCCTAAACCTGGAAACACCATATATTTT.

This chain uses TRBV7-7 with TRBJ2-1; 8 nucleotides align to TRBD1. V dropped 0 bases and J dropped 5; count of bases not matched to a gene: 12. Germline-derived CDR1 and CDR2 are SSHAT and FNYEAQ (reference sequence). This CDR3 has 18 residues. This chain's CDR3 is CASSLATGPGQDDNEQFF. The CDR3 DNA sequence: TGTGCCAGCAGCTTAGCCACCGGCCCGGGACAGGACGACAATGAGCAGTTCTTC.

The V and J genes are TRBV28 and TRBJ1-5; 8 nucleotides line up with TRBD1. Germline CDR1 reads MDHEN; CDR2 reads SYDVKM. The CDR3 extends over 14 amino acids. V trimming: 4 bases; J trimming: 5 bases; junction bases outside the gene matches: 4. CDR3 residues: CASSSTGGHQPQHF. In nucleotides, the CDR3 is TGTGCCAGCAGTTCCACAGGGGGGCATCAGCCCCAGCATTTT.

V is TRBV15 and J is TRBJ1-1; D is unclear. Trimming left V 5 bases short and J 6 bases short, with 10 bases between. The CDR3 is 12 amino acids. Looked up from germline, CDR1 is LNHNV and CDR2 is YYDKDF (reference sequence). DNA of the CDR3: TGTGCCACCAGCCCCCTCCGAGCTGAAGCTTTCTTT. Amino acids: CATSPLRAEAFF.

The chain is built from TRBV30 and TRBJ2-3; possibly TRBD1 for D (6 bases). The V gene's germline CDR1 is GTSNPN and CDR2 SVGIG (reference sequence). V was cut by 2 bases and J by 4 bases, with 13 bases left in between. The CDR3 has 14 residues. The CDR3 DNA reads TGTGCCTGGAGTCAGAGCCGACAGGCAGATACGCAGTATTTT. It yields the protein CAWSQSRQADTQYF.

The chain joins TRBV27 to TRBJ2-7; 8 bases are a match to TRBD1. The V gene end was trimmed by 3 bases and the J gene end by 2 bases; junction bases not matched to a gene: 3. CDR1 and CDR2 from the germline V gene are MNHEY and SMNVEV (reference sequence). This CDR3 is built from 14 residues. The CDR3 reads CASSFTRGPYEQYF. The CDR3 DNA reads TGTGCCAGCAGTTTCACCAGGGGGCCCTACGAGCAGTACTTC.

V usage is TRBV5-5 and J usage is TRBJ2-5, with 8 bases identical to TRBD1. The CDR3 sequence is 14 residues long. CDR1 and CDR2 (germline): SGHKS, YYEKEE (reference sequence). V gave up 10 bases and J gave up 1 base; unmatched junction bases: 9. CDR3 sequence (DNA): TGTGCCTCGGGCGGGACAGGCCTCCAAGAGACCCAGTACTTC. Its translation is CASGGTGLQETQYF.

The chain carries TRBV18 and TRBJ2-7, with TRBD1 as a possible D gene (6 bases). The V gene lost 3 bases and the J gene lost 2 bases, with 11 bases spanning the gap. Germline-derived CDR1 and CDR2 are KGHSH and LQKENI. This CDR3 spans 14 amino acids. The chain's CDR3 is CASSPRDRTYEQYF. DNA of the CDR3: TGTGCCAGCTCACCGCGAGACAGGACCTACGAGCAGTACTTC.

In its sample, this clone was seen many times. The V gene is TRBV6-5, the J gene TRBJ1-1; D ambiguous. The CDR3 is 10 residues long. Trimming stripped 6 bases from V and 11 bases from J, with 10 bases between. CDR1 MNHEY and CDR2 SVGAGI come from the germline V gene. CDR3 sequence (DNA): TGTGCCAGCAGCCCCCCACGGGCTTTCTTT. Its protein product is CASSPPRAFF.

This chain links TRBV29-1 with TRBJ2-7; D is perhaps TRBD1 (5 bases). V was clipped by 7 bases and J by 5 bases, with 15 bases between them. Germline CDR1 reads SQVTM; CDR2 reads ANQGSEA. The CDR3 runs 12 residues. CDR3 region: CSGGPTVHEQYF. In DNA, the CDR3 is TGCAGCGGGGGCCCCACGGTCCACGAGCAGTACTTC.

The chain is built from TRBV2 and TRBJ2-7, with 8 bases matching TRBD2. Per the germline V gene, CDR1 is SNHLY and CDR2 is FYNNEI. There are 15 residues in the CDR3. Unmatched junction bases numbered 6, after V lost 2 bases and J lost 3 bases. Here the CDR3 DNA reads TGTGCCAGCAGTGAACGTAGCGGGGCAAGCTACGAGCAGTACTTC. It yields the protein CASSERSGASYEQYF.

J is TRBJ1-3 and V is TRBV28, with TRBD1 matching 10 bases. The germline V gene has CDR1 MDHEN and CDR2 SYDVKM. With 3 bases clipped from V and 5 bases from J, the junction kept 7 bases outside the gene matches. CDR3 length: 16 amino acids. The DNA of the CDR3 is TGTGCCAGCAGTTTTTCCTCGACAGGGGGCAGAAACACCATATATTTT. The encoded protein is CASSFSSTGGRNTIYF.

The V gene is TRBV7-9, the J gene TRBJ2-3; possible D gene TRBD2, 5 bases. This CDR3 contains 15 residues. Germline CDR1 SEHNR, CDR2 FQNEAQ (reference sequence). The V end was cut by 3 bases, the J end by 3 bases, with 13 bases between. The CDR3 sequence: CASSFRRDLTDTQYF. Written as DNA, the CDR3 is TGTGCCAGCAGCTTTAGACGGGATCTGACAGATACGCAGTATTTT. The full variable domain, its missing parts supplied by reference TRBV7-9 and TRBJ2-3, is DTGVSQNPRHKITKRGQNVTFRCDPISEHNRLYWYRQTLGQGPEFLTYFQNEAQLEKSRLLSDRFSAERPKGSFSTLEIQRTEQGDSAMYLCASSFRRDLTDTQYFGPGTRLTVL.

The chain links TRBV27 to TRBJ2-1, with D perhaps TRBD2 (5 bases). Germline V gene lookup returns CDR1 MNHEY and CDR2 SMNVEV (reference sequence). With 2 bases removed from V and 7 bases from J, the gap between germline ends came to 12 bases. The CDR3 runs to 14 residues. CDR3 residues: CASSLTPLANEQFF. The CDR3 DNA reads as TGTGCCAGCAGTTTAACACCGCTAGCAAATGAGCAGTTCTTC.

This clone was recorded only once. The CDR3 nucleotides are TGTGCCAGCAGTGAAAAGGGGATGAACACTGAAGCTTTCTTT. Amino acids: CASSEKGMNTEAFF. The chain is built from TRBV2 and TRBJ1-1; weak D call: TRBD1 (5 bases). This CDR3 is built from 14 residues. Germline V gene data show CDR1 as SNHLY and CDR2 as FYNNEI. V was shortened by 2 bases and J by 0 bases, with 7 bases between the two germline ends. Looking up the rest from reference TRBV2 and TRBJ1-1 gives the full variable domain: EPEVTQTPSHQVTQMGQEVILRCVPISNHLYFYWYRQILGQKVEFLVSFYNNEISEKSEIFDDQFSVERPDGSNFTLKIRSTKLEDSAMYFCASSEKGMNTEAFFGQGTRLTVV.

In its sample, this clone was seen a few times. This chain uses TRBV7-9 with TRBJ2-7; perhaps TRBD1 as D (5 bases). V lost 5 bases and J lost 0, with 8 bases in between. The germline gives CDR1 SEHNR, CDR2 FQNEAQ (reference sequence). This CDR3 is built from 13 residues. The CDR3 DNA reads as TGTGCCAGCAGCCGGACACTCTCCTACGAGCAGTACTTC. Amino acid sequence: CASSRTLSYEQYF. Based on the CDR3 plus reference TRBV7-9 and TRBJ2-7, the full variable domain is DTGVSQNPRHKITKRGQNVTFRCDPISEHNRLYWYRQTLGQGPEFLTYFQNEAQLEKSRLLSDRFSAERPKGSFSTLEIQRTEQGDSAMYLCASSRTLSYEQYFGPGTRLTVT.

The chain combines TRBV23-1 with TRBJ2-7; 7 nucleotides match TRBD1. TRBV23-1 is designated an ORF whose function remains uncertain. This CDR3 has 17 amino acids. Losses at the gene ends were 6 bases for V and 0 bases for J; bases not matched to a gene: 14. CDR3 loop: CASRTPPRDRSSYEQYF. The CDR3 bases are TGCGCCAGCAGAACTCCTCCCCGGGACAGAAGCTCCTACGAGCAGTACTTC.

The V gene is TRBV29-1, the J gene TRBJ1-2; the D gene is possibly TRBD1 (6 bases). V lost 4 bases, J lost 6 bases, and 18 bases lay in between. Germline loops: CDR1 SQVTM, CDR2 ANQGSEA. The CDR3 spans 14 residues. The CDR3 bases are TGCAGCGTTGTGGGCCTGAAGGCAGGGGATGGCTACACCTTC. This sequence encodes CSVVGLKAGDGYTF.

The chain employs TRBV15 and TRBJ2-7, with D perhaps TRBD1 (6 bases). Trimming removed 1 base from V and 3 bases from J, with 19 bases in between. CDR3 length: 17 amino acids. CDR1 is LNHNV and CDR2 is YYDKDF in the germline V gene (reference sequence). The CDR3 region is CATSRVGTPPGDYEQYF. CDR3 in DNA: TGTGCCACCAGCAGAGTAGGGACACCTCCTGGAGACTACGAGCAGTACTTC.

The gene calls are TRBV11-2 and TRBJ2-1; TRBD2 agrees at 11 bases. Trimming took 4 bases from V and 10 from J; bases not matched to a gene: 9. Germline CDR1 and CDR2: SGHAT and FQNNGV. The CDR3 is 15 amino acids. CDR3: CASSYSGGALGEQFF. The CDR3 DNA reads TGTGCCAGCAGCTATAGCGGGGGGGCCCTGGGCGAGCAGTTCTTC.